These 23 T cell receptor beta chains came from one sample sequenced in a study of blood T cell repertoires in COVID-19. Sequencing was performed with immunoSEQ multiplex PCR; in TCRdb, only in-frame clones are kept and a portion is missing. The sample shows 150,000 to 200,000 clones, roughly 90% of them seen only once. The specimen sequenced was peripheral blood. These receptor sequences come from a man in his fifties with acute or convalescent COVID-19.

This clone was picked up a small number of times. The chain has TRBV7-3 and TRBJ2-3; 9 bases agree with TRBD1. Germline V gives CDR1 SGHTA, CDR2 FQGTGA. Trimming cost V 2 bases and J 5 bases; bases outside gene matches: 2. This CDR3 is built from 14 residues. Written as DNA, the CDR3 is TGTGCCAGCAGCTTAGGACAGGGGATAGATACGCAGTATTTT. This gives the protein CASSLGQGIDTQYF.

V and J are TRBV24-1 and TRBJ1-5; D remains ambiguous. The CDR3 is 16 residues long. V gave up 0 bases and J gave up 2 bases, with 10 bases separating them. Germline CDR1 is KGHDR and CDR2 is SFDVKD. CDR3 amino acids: CATSDLPSEGNQPQHF. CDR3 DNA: TGTGCCACCAGTGATTTGCCGTCTGAGGGCAATCAGCCCCAGCATTTT.

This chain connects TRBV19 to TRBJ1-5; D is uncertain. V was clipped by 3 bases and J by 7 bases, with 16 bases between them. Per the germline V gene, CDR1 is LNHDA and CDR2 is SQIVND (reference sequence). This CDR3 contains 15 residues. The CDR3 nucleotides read TGTGCCAGTAGTATCATCGGGAAGGCAGAACAGCCCCAGCATTTT. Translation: CASSIIGKAEQPQHF.

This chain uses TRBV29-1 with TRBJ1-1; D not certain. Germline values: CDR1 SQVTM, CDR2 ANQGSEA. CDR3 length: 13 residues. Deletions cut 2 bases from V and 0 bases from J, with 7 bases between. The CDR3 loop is CSVENQVNTEAFF. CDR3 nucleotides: TGCAGCGTTGAAAATCAGGTGAACACTGAAGCTTTCTTT.

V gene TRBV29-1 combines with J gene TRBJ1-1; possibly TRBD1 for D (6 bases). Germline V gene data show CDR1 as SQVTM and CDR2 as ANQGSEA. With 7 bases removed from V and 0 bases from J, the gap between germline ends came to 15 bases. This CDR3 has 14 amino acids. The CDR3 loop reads CSAEKGVMNTEAFF. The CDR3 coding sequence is TGCAGCGCCGAGAAGGGGGTCATGAACACTGAAGCTTTCTTT.

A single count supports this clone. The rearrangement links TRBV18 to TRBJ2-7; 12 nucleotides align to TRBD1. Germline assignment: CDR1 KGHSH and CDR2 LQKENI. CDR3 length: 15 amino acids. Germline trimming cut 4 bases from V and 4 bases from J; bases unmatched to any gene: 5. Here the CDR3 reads CASSLGTGGGYEQYF. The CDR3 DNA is TGTGCCAGCTCACTCGGGACAGGGGGCGGGTACGAGCAGTACTTC.

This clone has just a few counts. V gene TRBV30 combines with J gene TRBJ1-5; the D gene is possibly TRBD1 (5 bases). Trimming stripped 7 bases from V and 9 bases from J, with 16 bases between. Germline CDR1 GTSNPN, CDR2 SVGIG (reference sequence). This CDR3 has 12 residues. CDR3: CAYQSPGGPQHF. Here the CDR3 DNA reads TGTGCCTACCAGAGCCCGGGGGGGCCCCAGCATTTT.

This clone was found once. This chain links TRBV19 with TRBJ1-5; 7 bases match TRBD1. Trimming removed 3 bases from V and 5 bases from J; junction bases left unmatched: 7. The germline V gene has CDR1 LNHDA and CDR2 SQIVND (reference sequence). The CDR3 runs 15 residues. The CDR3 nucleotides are TGTGCCAGTAGTATTGACAGGGAAGTGTATCAGCCCCAGCATTTT. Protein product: CASSIDREVYQPQHF.

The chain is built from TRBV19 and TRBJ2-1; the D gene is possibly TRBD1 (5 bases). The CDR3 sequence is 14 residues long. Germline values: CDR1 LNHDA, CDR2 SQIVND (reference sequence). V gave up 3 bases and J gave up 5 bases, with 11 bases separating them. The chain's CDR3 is CASSMGQVNNEQFF. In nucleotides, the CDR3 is TGTGCCAGTAGTATGGGGCAGGTTAACAATGAGCAGTTCTTC.

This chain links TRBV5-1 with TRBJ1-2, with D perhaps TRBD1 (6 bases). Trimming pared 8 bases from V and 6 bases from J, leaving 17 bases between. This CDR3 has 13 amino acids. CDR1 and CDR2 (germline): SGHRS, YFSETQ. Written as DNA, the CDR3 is TGCGCCAGTAACTCGATGGGGGCCGATGGCTACACCTTC. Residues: CASNSMGADGYTF.

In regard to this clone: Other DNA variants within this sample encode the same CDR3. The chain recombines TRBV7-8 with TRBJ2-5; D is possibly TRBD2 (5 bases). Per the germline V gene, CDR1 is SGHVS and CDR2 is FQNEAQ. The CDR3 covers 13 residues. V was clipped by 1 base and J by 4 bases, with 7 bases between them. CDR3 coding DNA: TGTGCCAGCAGCTTAGGGCTAGCAGAGACCCAGTACTTC. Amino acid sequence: CASSLGLAETQYF.

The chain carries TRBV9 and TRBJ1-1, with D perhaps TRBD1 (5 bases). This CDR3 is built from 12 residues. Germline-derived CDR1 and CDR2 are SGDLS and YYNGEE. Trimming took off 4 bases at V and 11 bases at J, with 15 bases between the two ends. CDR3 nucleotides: TGTGCCAGCAGCCCCGGGGGGAGTACGGCTTTCTTT. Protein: CASSPGGSTAFF.

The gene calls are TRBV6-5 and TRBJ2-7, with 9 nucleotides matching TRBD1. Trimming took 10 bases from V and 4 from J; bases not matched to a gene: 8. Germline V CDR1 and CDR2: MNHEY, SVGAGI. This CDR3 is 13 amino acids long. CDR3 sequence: CATGRGTGYEQYF. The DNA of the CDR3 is TGTGCCACGGGAAGGGGGACAGGGTACGAGCAGTACTTC.

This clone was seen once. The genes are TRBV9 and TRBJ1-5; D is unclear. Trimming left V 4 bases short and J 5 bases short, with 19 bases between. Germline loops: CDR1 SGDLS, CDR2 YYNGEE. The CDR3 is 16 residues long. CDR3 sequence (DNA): TGTGCCAGCAGCTCCCGCGGGGAGCAGTATTATCAGCCCCAGCATTTT. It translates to CASSSRGEQYYQPQHF.

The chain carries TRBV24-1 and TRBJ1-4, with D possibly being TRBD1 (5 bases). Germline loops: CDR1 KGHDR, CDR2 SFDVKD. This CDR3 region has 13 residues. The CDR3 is CAPVRVTNEKLFF. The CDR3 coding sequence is TGTGCACCCGTCAGGGTTACTAATGAAAAACTGTTTTTT.

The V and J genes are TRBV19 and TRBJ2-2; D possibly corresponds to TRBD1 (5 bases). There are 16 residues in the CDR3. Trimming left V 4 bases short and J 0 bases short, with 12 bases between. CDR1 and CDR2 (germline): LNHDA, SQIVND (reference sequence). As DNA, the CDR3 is TGTGCCAGTAGTAAGCTTGCAGGGACGAACACCGGGGAGCTGTTTTTT. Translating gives CASSKLAGTNTGELFF.

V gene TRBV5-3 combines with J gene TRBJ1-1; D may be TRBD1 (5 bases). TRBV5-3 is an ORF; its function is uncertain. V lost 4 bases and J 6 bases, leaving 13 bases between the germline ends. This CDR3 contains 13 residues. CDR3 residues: CARSLQGEAEAFF. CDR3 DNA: TGTGCCAGAAGCCTGCAAGGGGAGGCTGAAGCTTTCTTT.

The DNA of the CDR3 is TGTGCCAGCAGTTCCCCCGGGAACAATCAGCCCCAGCATTTT. Translating it yields CASSSPGNNQPQHF. This chain joins TRBV28 and TRBJ1-5, with D uncertain. The CDR3 runs 14 residues. Trimming took off 4 bases at V and 3 bases at J, with 10 bases between the two ends. Germline-derived CDR1 and CDR2 are MDHEN and SYDVKM.

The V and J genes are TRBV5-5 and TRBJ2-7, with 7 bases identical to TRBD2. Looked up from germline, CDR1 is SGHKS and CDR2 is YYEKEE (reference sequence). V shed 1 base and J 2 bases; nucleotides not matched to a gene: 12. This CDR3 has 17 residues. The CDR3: CASSLRTAGDLTYEQYF. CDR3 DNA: TGTGCCAGCAGCTTGCGGACGGCGGGAGACTTAACCTACGAGCAGTACTTC.

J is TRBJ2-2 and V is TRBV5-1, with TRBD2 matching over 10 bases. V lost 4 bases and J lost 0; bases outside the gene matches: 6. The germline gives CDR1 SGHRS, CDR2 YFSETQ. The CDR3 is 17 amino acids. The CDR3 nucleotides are TGCGCCAGCAGCACATTCCTAGCGGGGGCGAACACCGGGGAGCTGTTTTTT. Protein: CASSTFLAGANTGELFF. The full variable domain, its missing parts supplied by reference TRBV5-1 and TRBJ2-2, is KAGVTQTPRYLIKTRGQQVTLSCSPISGHRSVSWYQQTPGQGLQFLFEYFSETQRNKGNFPGRFSGRQFSNSRSEMNVSTLELGDSALYLCASSTFLAGANTGELFFGEGSRLTVL.

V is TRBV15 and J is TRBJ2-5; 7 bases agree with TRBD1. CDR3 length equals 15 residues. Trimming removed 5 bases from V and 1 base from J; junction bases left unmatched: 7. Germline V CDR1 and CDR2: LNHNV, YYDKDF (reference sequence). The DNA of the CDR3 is TGTGCCACCAGCCCCACAGGGGCAGGCCAAGAGACCCAGTACTTC. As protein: CATSPTGAGQETQYF.

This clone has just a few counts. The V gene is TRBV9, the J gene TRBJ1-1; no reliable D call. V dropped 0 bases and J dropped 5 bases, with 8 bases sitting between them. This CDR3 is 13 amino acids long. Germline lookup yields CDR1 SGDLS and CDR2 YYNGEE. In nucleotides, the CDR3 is TGTGCCAGCAGCGTAGTTTCCGAGACTGAAGCTTTCTTT. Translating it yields CASSVVSETEAFF.

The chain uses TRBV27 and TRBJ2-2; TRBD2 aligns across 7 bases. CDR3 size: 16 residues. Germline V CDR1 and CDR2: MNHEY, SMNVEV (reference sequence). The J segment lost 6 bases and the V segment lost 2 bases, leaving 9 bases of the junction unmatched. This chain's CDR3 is CASSLTPAGRAGELFF. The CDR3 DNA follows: TGTGCCAGCAGTTTAACTCCCGCGGGGAGGGCCGGGGAGCTGTTTTTT.